These 24 T cell receptor beta chains were sequenced from one sample in a study of T-cell reconstitution after alpha-beta-depleted transplantation in children. Construction of the TCRbeta library involved unique molecular identifiers. TCRdb analysed the PCR reads with MiXCR anew, one entry per CDR3 protein. The sample has 150,000 to 200,000 distinct CDR3 sequences, about 6.8% seen once. Sequencing used PBMCs from the stem cell graft donor, obtained from the stem cell graft. These receptor sequences come from a human donor who donated a stem cell graft to a child with Wiskott-Aldrich syndrome.

This clonotype occurred many times. The chain combines TRBV28 with TRBJ1-4; perhaps TRBD1 as D (6 bases). V lost 3 bases and J 8 bases, leaving 31 bases between the germline ends. Germline assignment: CDR1 MDHEN and CDR2 SYDVKM. The CDR3 extends over 20 amino acids. CDR3 bases: TGTGCCAGCAGTTTTAATAGTCAGGGGTTGGTTGGTACATTAAAAGAAAAACTGTTTTTT. It specifies CASSFNSQGLVGTLKEKLFF. Together with reference TRBV28 and TRBJ1-4, the CDR3 gives the full variable domain: DVKVTQSSRYLVKRTGEKVFLECVQDMDHENMFWYRQDPGLGLRLIYFSYDVKMKEKGDIPEGYSVSREKKERFSLILESASTNQTSMYLCASSFNSQGLVGTLKEKLFFGSGTQLSVL.

This rearrangement joins TRBV7-2 to TRBJ2-7; 7 bases align to TRBD2. This CDR3 has 15 residues. From germline, CDR1 is SGHTA and CDR2 FQGNSA. V lost 5 bases to trimming and J lost 2 bases; unmatched junction nucleotides: 9. The CDR3 spells CASSAQRGGTYEQYF. The CDR3 coding sequence is TGTGCCAGCAGCGCCCAACGGGGAGGGACCTACGAGCAGTACTTC. Full variable domain (outside the CDR3, taken from reference TRBV7-2 and TRBJ2-7): GAGVSQSPSNKVTEKGKDVELRCDPISGHTALYWYRQSLGQGLEFLIYFQGNSAPDKSGLPSDRFSAERTGGSVSTLTIQRTQQEDSAVYLCASSAQRGGTYEQYFGPGTRLTVT.

This clonotype was seen just once. Just one base apart from a much larger clone, this may be a read error. V gene TRBV6-2 or TRBV6-3 combines with J gene TRBJ1-5; D not resolved. The germline CDR1 and CDR2 sequences are MNHEY and SVGEGT. CDR3 length: 14 amino acids. The germline V and J ends were trimmed by 11 bases and 2 bases, with 16 bases remaining between them. Here the CDR3 reads CAGTPIHGNQPQHF. For the CDR3, the DNA is TGTGCCGGCACCCCCATACACGGCAATCAGCCCCAGCATTTT.

The rearrangement links TRBV20-1 to TRBJ2-1, with no clear D. The CDR3 is made up of 13 amino acids. Trimming pared 4 bases from V and 1 base from J, leaving 8 bases between. CDR1 is DFQATT and CDR2 is SNEGSKA in the germline V gene (reference sequence). CDR3 sequence: CSAIGSSYNEQFF. CDR3 bases: TGCAGTGCTATAGGGTCATCCTACAATGAGCAGTTCTTC.

This clonotype was seen many times. The CDR3 is CATSDTTHGIQETQYF. In DNA form, the CDR3 reads TGTGCCACCAGTGACACTACTCATGGAATCCAAGAGACCCAGTACTTC. The chain has TRBV24-1 and TRBJ2-5; D is uncertain. Germline-derived CDR1 and CDR2 are KGHDR and SFDVKD. The germline V and J ends were trimmed by 4 bases and 1 base, with 15 bases remaining between them. This CDR3 region has 16 residues.

This clonotype was recorded many times. This sequence joins TRBV4-1 and TRBJ2-3, with 8 bases fitting TRBD1. J was trimmed by 2 bases and V by 3 bases; bases with no gene match: 16. Germline V CDR1 and CDR2: MGHRA, YSYEKL. The CDR3 length is 19 residues. CDR3 loop: CASSHEVSLGQGNTDTQYF. DNA for the CDR3: TGCGCCAGCAGCCATGAAGTCAGTCTCGGACAGGGAAACACAGATACGCAGTATTTT.

The sample holds a few counts of this clonotype. The V call is TRBV5-1, the J call TRBJ2-1; TRBD1 aligns across 7 bases. There are 14 residues in the CDR3. Germline values: CDR1 SGHRS, CDR2 YFSETQ. J lost 7 bases, V lost 2 bases, and 6 bases had no gene match. As DNA, the CDR3 is TGCGCCAGCAGCTTCGGCCAGGGGGTTAATGAGCAGTTCTTC. Its protein product is CASSFGQGVNEQFF.

This clonotype was counted many times. The chain joins TRBV6-1 to TRBJ2-1; D may be TRBD1 (5 bases). The CDR3 extends over 13 amino acids. The ends were cut back, 10 bases at V and 5 bases at J, with 15 bases in the middle. CDR1 MNHNS and CDR2 SASEGT come from the germline V gene. CDR3 DNA sequence: TGTGCCATCCATAATAGGGGTAACAATGAGCAGTTCTTC. Translation: CAIHNRGNNEQFF.

The CDR3 bases are TGCGCCAGCAGCTTGGCCTTATCGGGGGGGATCGACAATGAGCAGTTCTTC. It yields the protein CASSLALSGGIDNEQFF. The chain joins TRBV5-1 to TRBJ2-1; 8 nucleotides match TRBD2. This CDR3 comprises 17 residues. Trimming cost V 0 bases and J 5 bases; bases outside gene matches: 10. Germline lookup yields CDR1 SGHRS and CDR2 YFSETQ. Based on the CDR3 plus reference TRBV5-1 and TRBJ2-1, the full variable domain is KAGVTQTPRYLIKTRGQQVTLSCSPISGHRSVSWYQQTPGQGLQFLFEYFSETQRNKGNFPGRFSGRQFSNSRSEMNVSTLELGDSALYLCASSLALSGGIDNEQFFGPGTRLTVL.

The chain joins TRBV24-1 to TRBJ2-1, with 14 bases fitting TRBD2. CDR3 size: 17 residues. Germline V gene sequence: CDR1 KGHDR, CDR2 SFDVKD. Trimming took 3 bases from V and 5 from J; bases not matched to a gene: 5. CDR3: CATSDPRGLAGDNEQFF. The CDR3 DNA reads TGTGCCACCAGTGATCCCCGGGGACTAGCGGGGGACAATGAGCAGTTCTTC.

Ten or more counts support this clonotype. The rearrangement joins TRBV27 to TRBJ2-1; 7 nucleotides align to TRBD2. CDR3 length: 14 residues. V shed 1 base, J shed 9 bases, and the junction held 6 bases outside the gene matches. CDR1 and CDR2 (germline): MNHEY, SMNVEV (reference sequence). In nucleotides, the CDR3 is TGTGCCAGCAGTTTATGGGGGGGGGAGGGTGAGCAGTTCTTC. The encoded protein is CASSLWGGEGEQFF.

This clonotype was found many times. The chain has TRBV7-8 and TRBJ2-1, with TRBD2 identical over 10 bases. This CDR3 has 15 residues. Looked up from germline, CDR1 is SGHVS and CDR2 is FQNEAQ. Germline trimming cut 4 bases from V and 7 bases from J; bases unmatched to any gene: 7. The chain's CDR3 is CASSSGASGRNEQFF. Written as DNA, the CDR3 is TGTGCCAGCAGCTCCGGGGCTAGCGGGAGAAATGAGCAGTTCTTC. The full variable domain, rest sourced from reference TRBV7-8 and TRBJ2-1, is GAGVSQSPRYKVAKRGQDVALRCDPISGHVSLFWYQQALGQGPEFLTYFQNEAQLDKSGLPSDRFFAERPEGSVSTLKIQRTQQEDSAVYLCASSSGASGRNEQFFGPGTRLTVL.

This clonotype was recorded many times. The V call is TRBV29-1, the J call TRBJ1-2; D not certain. The ends were cut back, 7 bases at V and 2 bases at J, with 14 bases in the middle. The CDR3 spans 13 residues. Germline V gives CDR1 SQVTM, CDR2 ANQGSEA. The CDR3 DNA sequence: TGCAGCGGAATGGAAGAAGCCAACTATGGCTACACCTTC. This codes for CSGMEEANYGYTF.

This clonotype showed up just a few times. The chain combines TRBV5-1 with TRBJ2-3; TRBD1 matches 7 bases. The V segment lost 3 bases and the J segment 4 bases; nucleotides outside the gene matches: 8. Germline V gives CDR1 SGHRS, CDR2 YFSETQ. The CDR3 covers 15 residues. This CDR3 reads CASSSRDSAADTQYF. The CDR3 coding sequence is TGCGCCAGCAGCTCCCGGGACAGTGCCGCAGATACGCAGTATTTT.

The chain employs TRBV6-5 and TRBJ2-2; D gene uncertain. The length of the CDR3 is 14 residues. Germline values: CDR1 MNHEY, CDR2 SVGAGI. V lost 5 bases, J lost 1 base, and 8 bases lay in between. CDR3 in DNA: TGTGCCAGCAGTATACGACAGAACACCGGGGAGCTGTTTTTT. It yields the protein CASSIRQNTGELFF.

The sample holds many counts of this clonotype. The chain links TRBV5-1 to TRBJ1-1; no clear D. The CDR3 has 15 amino acids. Between the trimmed V and J ends, which lost 5 bases and 3 bases, there was a span of 17 bases. The germline CDR1 and CDR2 sequences are SGHRS and YFSETQ. The CDR3 sequence: CASRFSGWADTEAFF. CDR3 DNA: TGCGCCAGCAGATTCTCAGGTTGGGCGGACACTGAAGCTTTCTTT. The variable domain in full, completed from reference TRBV5-1 and TRBJ1-1, reads KAGVTQTPRYLIKTRGQQVTLSCSPISGHRSVSWYQQTPGQGLQFLFEYFSETQRNKGNFPGRFSGRQFSNSRSEMNVSTLELGDSALYLCASRFSGWADTEAFFGQGTRLTVV.

This clonotype was detected many times. V is TRBV20-1 and J is TRBJ2-5; 10 bases match TRBD2. The germline V gene has CDR1 DFQATT and CDR2 SNEGSKA (reference sequence). The CDR3 is made up of 15 amino acids. V trimming: 1 base; J trimming: 4 bases; junction bases outside the gene matches: 6. The DNA of the CDR3 is TGCAGTGCTAGAGTCCCGGGACTAGCGTCAGAGACCCAGTACTTC. Translation: CSARVPGLASETQYF.

This clonotype was seen more than once but under ten times. This chain connects TRBV12-3 or TRBV12-4 to TRBJ1-1; 8 bases map to TRBD1. V shed 1 base, J shed 3 bases, and the junction held 4 bases outside the gene matches. The CDR3 covers 15 residues. CDR3: CASSLGSGGYTEAFF. Written as DNA, the CDR3 is TGTGCCAGCAGTTTAGGTTCAGGGGGCTACACTGAAGCTTTCTTT.

This clonotype was seen at least ten times. V and J are TRBV10-3 and TRBJ1-1, with D perhaps TRBD1 (5 bases). Trimming removed 9 bases from V and 5 bases from J, with 16 bases in between. The CDR3 is 13 residues long. From germline, CDR1 is ENHRY and CDR2 SYGVKD. The CDR3 loop reads CAMAPRAGTEAFF. The CDR3 nucleotides read TGTGCCATGGCCCCCAGGGCAGGGACTGAAGCTTTCTTT.

This clonotype was picked up many times. The rearrangement joins TRBV20-1 to TRBJ2-5, with TRBD2 matching 9 bases. V trimming: 6 bases; J trimming: 5 bases; junction bases outside the gene matches: 10. Germline values: CDR1 DFQATT, CDR2 SNEGSKA (reference sequence). The CDR3 extends over 14 amino acids. The CDR3 DNA reads as TGCAGTGCCCGGACTAGCGTTCAATATGAGACCCAGTACTTC. It yields the protein CSARTSVQYETQYF.

This clonotype showed up many times. The chain joins TRBV6-1 to TRBJ2-1; 9 bases are shared with TRBD1. The V gene's germline CDR1 is MNHNS and CDR2 SASEGT. J was trimmed by 6 bases and V by 10 bases; bases with no gene match: 10. This CDR3 has 14 amino acids. The CDR3 coding sequence is TGTGCCACAAACCTCGGGACAGGGCTCAATGAGCAGTTCTTC. It encodes CATNLGTGLNEQFF.

This clonotype showed up many times. CDR3 DNA: TGTGCCAGCAGGGATACAGGGTTCGGGAGCTCCTACGAGCAGTACTTC. Protein: CASRDTGFGSSYEQYF. The rearrangement uses TRBV2 and TRBJ2-7, with D perhaps matching TRBD1 or TRBD2 (6 bases each). The CDR3 runs 16 residues. V lost 6 bases to trimming and J lost 0 bases, with 18 bases between them. Looked up from germline, CDR1 is SNHLY and CDR2 is FYNNEI.

This clonotype was seen many times. The chain combines TRBV11-2 with TRBJ2-2, with D uncertain. Germline V CDR1 and CDR2: SGHAT, FQNNGV. The CDR3 runs 14 residues. The V gene lost 8 bases and the J gene lost 0 bases, with 10 bases spanning the gap. As DNA, the CDR3 is TGTGCCAGCCGGGCAGACTCGAACACCGGGGAGCTGTTTTTT. Amino acids: CASRADSNTGELFF.

This clonotype was found many times. The genes are TRBV6-5 and TRBJ1-4; D gene ambiguous. The CDR3 is made up of 15 amino acids. V lost 0 bases, J lost 6 bases, and 11 bases lay in between. CDR1 MNHEY and CDR2 SVGAGI come from the germline V gene. The CDR3 spells CASSYSSSGYEKLFF. The CDR3 nucleotides read TGTGCCAGCAGTTACTCGTCGTCGGGTTATGAAAAACTGTTTTTT.